Listed below are T cell receptor beta chains from one sample, sequenced in a study of cytomegalovirus exposure and HLA in healthy donors. Method: immunoSEQ multiplex PCR; TCRdb's copy keeps in-frame clones and lacks some. Of 100,000 to 150,000 clones listed, roughly 80% are singletons. Material: PBMCs. The receptors here all came from a woman aged 40 to 50 in good health and CMV-seronegative. CDR3s include the opening cysteine and the closing phenylalanine or tryptophan. A D gene is named only where the DNA matches it firmly. Clone size is not always given. Where it is, it says once, few, many or a class for expanded clones.

TRBV28	.	.	TRBJ1-2	CASSSGLLYGYTF	TGTGCCAGCAGTTCAGGGCTACTCTATGGCTACACCTTC
TRBV5-1	.	.	TRBJ1-5	CASSLDGNQPQHF	TGCGCCAGCAGCTTGGACGGGAATCAGCCCCAGCATTTT
TRBV5-5	.	few	TRBJ2-2	CASSYDSRTNTGELFF	TGTGCCAGCAGCTATGACTCGAGAACGAACACCGGGGAGCTGTTTTTT
TRBV18	.	.	TRBJ1-3	CASSPLRGLSSGNTIYF	TGTGCCAGCTCACCCCTGCGGGGGTTGAGCTCTGGAAACACCATATATTTT
TRBV10-3	.	.	TRBJ2-7	CAISETLASQSGEQYF	TGTGCCATCAGTGAAACTTTAGCGAGTCAGTCGGGAGAGCAGTACTTC
TRBV28	.	.	TRBJ2-7	CASSLDSSYEQYF	TGTGCCAGCAGTTTGGACTCCTCCTACGAGCAGTACTTC
TRBV28	TRBD2	few	TRBJ2-1	CASTKPGLAFNEQFF	TGTGCCAGCACCAAGCCGGGACTAGCGTTCAATGAGCAGTTCTTC
TRBV18	.	.	TRBJ1-4	CASSPLGRGLATNEKLFF	TGTGCCAGCTCACCACTGGGGCGGGGGCTCGCAACTAATGAAAAACTGTTTTTT
TRBV5-4	.	.	TRBJ2-5	CAGARGLGQETQYF	TGTGCCGGAGCGAGAGGACTGGGCCAAGAGACCCAGTACTTC
TRBV5-5	.	.	TRBJ2-5	CASSLVAPETQYF	TGTGCCAGCAGCTTGGTGGCACCAGAGACCCAGTACTTC
TRBV15	.	.	TRBJ1-5	CATSREATGSNQPQHF	TGTGCCACCAGCAGAGAGGCGACGGGTAGCAATCAGCCCCAGCATTTT
TRBV5-6	TRBD1	.	TRBJ1-1	CASRFGIGQGGSEAFF	TGTGCCAGCAGATTCGGGATTGGTCAGGGGGGTTCTGAAGCTTTCTTT
TRBV11-2	.	.	TRBJ1-5	CASSSQLDQPQHF	TGTGCCAGCAGCTCCCAACTAGATCAGCCCCAGCATTTT
TRBV5-6	TRBD1	.	TRBJ2-7	CASSRDSYEQYF	TGTGCCAGCAGCCGGGACAGCTACGAGCAGTACTTC
TRBV7-2	TRBD2	.	TRBJ2-3	CASSLGTSGILATDTQYF	TGTGCCAGCAGCTTAGGCACTAGCGGGATTCTGGCCACAGATACGCAGTATTTT
TRBV9	.	.	TRBJ1-2	CASSVGGVLNYGYTF	TGTGCCAGCAGCGTAGGCGGAGTTCTTAACTATGGCTACACCTTC
TRBV6-4	.	.	TRBJ2-2	CASRTFLTGELFF	TGTGCCTCCCGGACATTCCTTACCGGGGAGCTGTTTTTT
TRBV7-2	.	.	TRBJ2-3	CASSLAGAHTDTQYF	TGTGCCAGCAGCTTAGCGGGGGCCCACACAGATACGCAGTATTTT
TRBV30	TRBD1	.	TRBJ1-3	CAWRPPPGQAIGNTIYF	TGTGCCTGGAGACCTCCCCCGGGACAGGCTATAGGAAACACCATATATTTT
TRBV30	.	.	TRBJ1-5	CAWSGDYSNQPQHF	TGTGCCTGGAGTGGGGACTATAGCAATCAGCCCCAGCATTTT
TRBV2	TRBD2	.	TRBJ2-1	CASQRGVNSEQFF	TGTGCCTCGCAGCGGGGGGTTAATAGTGAGCAGTTCTTC
TRBV6-1	.	.	TRBJ1-3	CARQGSQMGNTIYF	TGTGCCAGACAGGGTAGTCAAATGGGAAACACCATATATTTT
TRBV6-5	TRBD2	.	TRBJ2-5	CASSGGGEQETQYF	TGTGCCAGCAGTGGCGGGGGGGAACAAGAGACCCAGTACTTC
TRBV19	.	.	TRBJ1-1	CASSPVTTREGTEAFF	TGTGCCAGTAGTCCAGTCACCACAAGGGAGGGCACTGAAGCTTTCTTT
TRBV6-5	TRBD1	.	TRBJ1-5	CASTPPHRGIQPQHF	TGTGCCAGCACCCCCCCCCACAGGGGGATTCAGCCCCAGCATTTT
TRBV15	.	few	TRBJ2-5	CATSVRAEETQYF	TGTGCCACCAGCGTGCGGGCAGAAGAGACCCAGTACTTC
TRBV4-3	.	.	TRBJ2-2	CASSQDLLVGRAGNTGELFF	TGCGCCAGCAGCCAAGATTTGCTCGTCGGGAGAGCGGGTAACACCGGGGAGCTGTTTTTT
TRBV7-3	.	.	TRBJ1-1	CASSLPGTEAFF	TGTGCCAGCAGCCTACCAGGAACTGAAGCTTTCTTT